This section outlines one T cell receptor beta chain sequence together with its context. This clone was found a few times. The clone's antigen remains unknown. Base qualities are missing; no much larger clone stands one base away. Trimming takes 4 bases off V and 4 bases off J; junction bases not matched to a gene: 3. Its CDR3 holds 15 amino acids, cysteine through phenylalanine. Solely the CDR3 DNA is kept, with 45 bases framed from the first base. CDR1 SGHDT and CDR2 YYEEEE are derived from the germline V gene. Each collaborating institution followed its own protocols to collect whole blood in K2EDTA tubes. For TCRbeta analysis, collaborators shipped samples as frozen whole blood, isolated PBMCs, or DNA extracted from either of those sample types. This sample is drawn from a study of blood T cell repertoires in COVID-19 (dated by TCRdb to about 2020). Context from the whole study: Samples covering the acute and convalescent phases of COVID-19 were provided by collaborators in the United States, Italy and Spain. The material from the prospective study consisted of cDNA or gDNA derived from T cells, B-cell-depleted T cells, or PBMCs. Deeply sampled blood TCRbeta repertoires from subjects exposed to, actively infected with, or recovered from COVID-19 were included in the dataset. The repertoires were released in a freely available public database meant as a resource for research on the immune response to SARS-CoV-2. Samples were obtained from the ongoing ImmuneRACE study (first 160 participants) and from over 1,000 subjects provided by 6 global collaborators. The sample metadata nearly always contained a de-identified subject ID, COVID-19 status, age in years and sex. HLA class I and class II types, where available, came from metadata supplied by the sample provider rather than from assay-based typing. The paper as a whole reports these results and caveats: How much clinical and demographic metadata was included differed by source and by participant, and the metadata was provided uncurated.

TCRbeta CDR3 regions were amplified from genomic DNA using the immunoSEQ Assay, a bias-controlled multiplex PCR. The study's own analysis went as follows. Within the assay, amplification of reference gene primers was used to estimate how many nucleated cells each sample contained. To quantify the absolute abundance of each unique TCRbeta CDR3 rearrangement, sequence reads were collapsed and filtered. For each sample, productive Simpson clonality was calculated by taking the square root of Simpson's diversity index across productive rearrangements. Held by TCRdb, this immuneACCESS table contains in-frame sequences only and omits some clones. Under half of the omission traces to an unresolved V gene where checked; the cause of the rest is unknown. D and trimming were read from the DNA, whereas the V and J calls and clone size are those reported in that table. The sample yields some 200,000 clones; more than 75% were counted once. The ten most abundant clones make up around 7.9% of the sample.

Source material: peripheral blood. This receptor chain uses TRBV5-6 and TRBJ2-1, and 12 bases in between align with TRBD2. This receptor was identified in a woman in her forties or fifties with active or convalescent COVID-19. The nucleotide sequence is TGTGCCAGCAGCAAACTAGCGGGAGGTTACAATGAGCAGTTCTTC. Its protein is CASSKLAGGYNEQFF.